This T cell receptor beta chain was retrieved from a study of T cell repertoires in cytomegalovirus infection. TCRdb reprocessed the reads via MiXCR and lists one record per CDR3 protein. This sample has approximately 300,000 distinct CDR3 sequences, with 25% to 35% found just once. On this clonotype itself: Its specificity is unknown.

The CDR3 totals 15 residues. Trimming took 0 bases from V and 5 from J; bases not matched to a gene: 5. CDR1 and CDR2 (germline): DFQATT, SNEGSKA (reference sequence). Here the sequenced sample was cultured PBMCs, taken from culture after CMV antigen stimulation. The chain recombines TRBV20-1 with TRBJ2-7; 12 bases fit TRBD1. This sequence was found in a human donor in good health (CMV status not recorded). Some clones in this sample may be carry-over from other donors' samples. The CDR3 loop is CSARDGGTGGDEQYF. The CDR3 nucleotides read TGCAGTGCTAGAGATGGGGGGACAGGGGGCGACGAGCAGTACTTC.